This TCR beta chain was sequenced in a study of identical twins. General study points: Abundant cord blood beta clonotypes carried fewer insertions; memory repertoires showed none.

After template switching added a universal primer site, the resulting cDNA carried unique molecular identifiers. MiXCR, applied by TCRdb to the 5' RACE reads, yields one record per CDR3 protein. The data show around 1.7 million distinct CDR3 sequences, about 32% seen once. The CDR3 sequence is 16 residues long. CDR1 is MGHRA, CDR2 YSYEKL, per germline. The V gene lost 0 bases and the J gene lost 1 base, with 10 bases spanning the gap. This clonotype was counted a few times. Its specificity is unknown. Each donor was a healthy Caucasian. The sequenced sample consisted of cord blood. The TCR sequence derives from a newborn girl in good health. The J gene is TRBJ2-1, the V gene TRBV4-1; D uncertain. CDR3 DNA: TGCGCCAGCAGCCAAGATTGGCAGCGTTCCTACAATGAGCAGTTCTTC. It codes for CASSQDWQRSYNEQFF.